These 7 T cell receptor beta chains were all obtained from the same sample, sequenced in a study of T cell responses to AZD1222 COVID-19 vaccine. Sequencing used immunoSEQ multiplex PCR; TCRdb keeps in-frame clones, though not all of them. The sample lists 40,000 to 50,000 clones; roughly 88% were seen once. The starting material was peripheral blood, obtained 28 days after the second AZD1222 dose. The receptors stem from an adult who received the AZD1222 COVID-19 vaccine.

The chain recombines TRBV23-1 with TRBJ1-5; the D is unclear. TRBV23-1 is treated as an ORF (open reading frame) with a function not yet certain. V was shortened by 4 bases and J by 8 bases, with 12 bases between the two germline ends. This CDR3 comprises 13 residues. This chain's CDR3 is CASSPGVVEPQHF. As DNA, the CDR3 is TGCGCCAGCAGTCCCGGAGTCGTGGAGCCCCAGCATTTT.

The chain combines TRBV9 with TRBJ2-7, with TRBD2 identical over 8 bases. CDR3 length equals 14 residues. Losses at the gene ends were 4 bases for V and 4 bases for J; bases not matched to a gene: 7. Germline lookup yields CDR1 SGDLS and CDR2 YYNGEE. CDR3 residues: CASSPRGGHYEQYF. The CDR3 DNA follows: TGTGCCAGCAGCCCCCGCGGGGGGCATTACGAGCAGTACTTC.

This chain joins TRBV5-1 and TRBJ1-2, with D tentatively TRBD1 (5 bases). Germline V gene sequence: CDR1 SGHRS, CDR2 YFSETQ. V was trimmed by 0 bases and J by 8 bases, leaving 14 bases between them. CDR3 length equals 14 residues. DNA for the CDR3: TGCGCCAGCAGCTTGGCCTTAGAAGGGACCGGCTACACCTTC. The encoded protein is CASSLALEGTGYTF.

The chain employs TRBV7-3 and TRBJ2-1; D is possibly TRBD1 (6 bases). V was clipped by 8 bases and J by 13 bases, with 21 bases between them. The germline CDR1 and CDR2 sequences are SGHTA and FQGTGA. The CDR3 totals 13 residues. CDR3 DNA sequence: TGTGCCAGCGCGCCCCAGGGGTCCAGCACCCAGTTCTTC. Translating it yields CASAPQGSSTQFF.

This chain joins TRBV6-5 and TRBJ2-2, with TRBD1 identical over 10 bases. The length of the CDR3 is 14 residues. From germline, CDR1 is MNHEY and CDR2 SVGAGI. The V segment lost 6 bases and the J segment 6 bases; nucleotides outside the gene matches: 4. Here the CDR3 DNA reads TGTGCCAGCAGCAGAGGGACAGGGGCCGGGGAGCTGTTTTTT. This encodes CASSRGTGAGELFF.

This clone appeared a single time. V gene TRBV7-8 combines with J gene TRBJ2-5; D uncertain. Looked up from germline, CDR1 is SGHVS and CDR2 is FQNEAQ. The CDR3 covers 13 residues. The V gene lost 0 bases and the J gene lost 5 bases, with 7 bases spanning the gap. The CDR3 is CASSLAGSETQYF. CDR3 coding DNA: TGTGCCAGCAGCTTAGCAGGGTCGGAGACCCAGTACTTC.

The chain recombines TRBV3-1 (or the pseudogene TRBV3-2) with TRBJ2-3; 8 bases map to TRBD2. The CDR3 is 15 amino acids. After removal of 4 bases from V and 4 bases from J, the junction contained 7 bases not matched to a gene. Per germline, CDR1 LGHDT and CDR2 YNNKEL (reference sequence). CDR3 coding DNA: TGTGCCAGCAGCCCGCGGACTAGCTTAGCAGATACGCAGTATTTT. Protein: CASSPRTSLADTQYF.